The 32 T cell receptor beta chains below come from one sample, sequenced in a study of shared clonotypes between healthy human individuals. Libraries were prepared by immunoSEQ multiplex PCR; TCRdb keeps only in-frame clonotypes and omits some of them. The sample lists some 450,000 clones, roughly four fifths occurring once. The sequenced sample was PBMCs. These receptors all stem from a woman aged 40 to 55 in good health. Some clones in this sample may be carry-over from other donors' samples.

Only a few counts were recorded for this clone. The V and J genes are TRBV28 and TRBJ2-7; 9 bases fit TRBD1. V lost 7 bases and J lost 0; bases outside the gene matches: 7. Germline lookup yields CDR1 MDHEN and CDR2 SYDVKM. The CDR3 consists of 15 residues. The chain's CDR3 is CASMTQGQGSYEQYF. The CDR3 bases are TGTGCCAGCATGACCCAGGGACAGGGCTCCTACGAGCAGTACTTC.

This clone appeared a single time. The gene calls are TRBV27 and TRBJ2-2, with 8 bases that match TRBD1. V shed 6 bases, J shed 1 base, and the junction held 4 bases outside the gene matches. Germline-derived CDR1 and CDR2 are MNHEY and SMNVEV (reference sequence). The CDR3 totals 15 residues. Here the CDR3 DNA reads TGTGCCAGCAGGAAGGGACAGGAGAACACCGGGGAGCTGTTTTTT. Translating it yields CASRKGQENTGELFF.

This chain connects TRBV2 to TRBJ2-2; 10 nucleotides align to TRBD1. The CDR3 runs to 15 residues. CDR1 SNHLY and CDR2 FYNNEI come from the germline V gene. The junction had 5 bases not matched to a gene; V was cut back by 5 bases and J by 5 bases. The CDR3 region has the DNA TGTGCCAGCAGTCGGGACAGGGGATATACCGGGGAGCTGTTTTTT. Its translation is CASSRDRGYTGELFF.

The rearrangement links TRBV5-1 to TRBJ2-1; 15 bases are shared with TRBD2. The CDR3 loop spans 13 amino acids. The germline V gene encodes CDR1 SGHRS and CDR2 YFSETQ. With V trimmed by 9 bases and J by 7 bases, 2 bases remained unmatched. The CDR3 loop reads CATGTSGGNEQFF. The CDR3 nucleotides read TGCGCCACGGGGACTAGCGGGGGGAATGAGCAGTTCTTC.

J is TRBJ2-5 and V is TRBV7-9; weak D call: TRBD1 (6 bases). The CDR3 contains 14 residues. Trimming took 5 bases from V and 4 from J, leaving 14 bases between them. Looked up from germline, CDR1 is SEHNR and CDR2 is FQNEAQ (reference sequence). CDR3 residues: CASSRTGSGETQYF. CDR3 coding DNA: TGTGCCAGCAGCCGAACAGGGAGCGGAGAGACCCAGTACTTC.

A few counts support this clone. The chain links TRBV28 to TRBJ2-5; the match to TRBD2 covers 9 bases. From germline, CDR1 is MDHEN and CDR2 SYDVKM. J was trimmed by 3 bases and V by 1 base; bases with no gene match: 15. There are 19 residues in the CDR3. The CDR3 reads CASSLSVWGLAGIKETQYF. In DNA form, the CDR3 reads TGTGCCAGCAGTTTATCGGTCTGGGGGCTAGCGGGAATTAAAGAGACCCAGTACTTC.

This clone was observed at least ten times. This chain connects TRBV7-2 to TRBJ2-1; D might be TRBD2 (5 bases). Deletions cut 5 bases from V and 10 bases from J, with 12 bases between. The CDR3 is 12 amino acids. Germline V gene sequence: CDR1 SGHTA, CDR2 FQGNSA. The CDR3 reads CASSPTPGEQFF. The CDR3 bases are TGTGCCAGCAGCCCCACCCCGGGGGAGCAGTTCTTC.

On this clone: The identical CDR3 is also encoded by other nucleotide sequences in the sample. CDR3 loop: CASSLQGGDTEAFF. The CDR3 bases are TGTGCCAGCAGCTTACAGGGGGGTGACACTGAAGCTTTCTTT. V usage is TRBV7-2 and J usage is TRBJ1-1; 7 nucleotides line up with TRBD1. Germline trimming cut 2 bases from V and 3 bases from J; bases unmatched to any gene: 3. The V gene's germline CDR1 is SGHTA and CDR2 FQGNSA. This CDR3 has 14 residues.

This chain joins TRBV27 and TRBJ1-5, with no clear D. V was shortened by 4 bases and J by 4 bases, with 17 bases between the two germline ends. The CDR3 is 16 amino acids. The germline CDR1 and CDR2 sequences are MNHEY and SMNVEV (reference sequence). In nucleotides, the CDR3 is TGTGCCAGCAGTTCCACTGGGGTAAGGCAGAATCAGCCCCAGCATTTT. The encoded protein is CASSSTGVRQNQPQHF.

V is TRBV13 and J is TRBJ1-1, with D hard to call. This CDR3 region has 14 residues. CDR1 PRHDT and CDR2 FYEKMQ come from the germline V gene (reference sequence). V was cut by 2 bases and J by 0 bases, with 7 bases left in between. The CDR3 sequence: CASSLIGMNTEAFF. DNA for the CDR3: TGTGCCAGCAGCTTAATAGGAATGAACACTGAAGCTTTCTTT.

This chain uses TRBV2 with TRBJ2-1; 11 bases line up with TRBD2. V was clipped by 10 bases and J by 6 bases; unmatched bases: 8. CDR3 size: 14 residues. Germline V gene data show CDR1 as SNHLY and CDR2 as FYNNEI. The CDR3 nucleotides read TGTGCCACTTCCTCCGGGACTAGCGGCAATGAGCAGTTCTTC. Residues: CATSSGTSGNEQFF.

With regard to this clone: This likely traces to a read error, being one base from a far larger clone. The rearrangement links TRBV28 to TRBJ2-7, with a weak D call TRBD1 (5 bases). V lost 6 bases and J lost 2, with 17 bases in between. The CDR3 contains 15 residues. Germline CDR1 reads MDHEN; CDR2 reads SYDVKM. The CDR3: CASRGPRGPPYEQYF. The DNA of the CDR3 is TGTGCCAGCAGGGGGCCGCGAGGACCCCCCTACGAGCAGTACTTC.

CDR3 in DNA: TGCGCCAGCAGTAAGCGGGGGGTTAGCAATCAGCCCCAGCATTTT. Translated: CASSKRGVSNQPQHF. This chain connects TRBV10-2 to TRBJ1-5, with D possibly being TRBD1 (5 bases). The V gene's germline CDR1 is WSHSY and CDR2 SAAADI. Between the trimmed V and J ends, which lost 5 bases and 0 bases, there was a span of 11 bases. The CDR3 contains 15 residues.

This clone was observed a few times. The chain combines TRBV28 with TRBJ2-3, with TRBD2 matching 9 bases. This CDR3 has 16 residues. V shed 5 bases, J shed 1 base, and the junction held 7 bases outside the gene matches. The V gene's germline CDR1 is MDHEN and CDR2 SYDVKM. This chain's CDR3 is CASSEGLASRTDTQYF. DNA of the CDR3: TGTGCCAGCAGTGAGGGACTAGCTTCACGCACAGATACGCAGTATTTT.

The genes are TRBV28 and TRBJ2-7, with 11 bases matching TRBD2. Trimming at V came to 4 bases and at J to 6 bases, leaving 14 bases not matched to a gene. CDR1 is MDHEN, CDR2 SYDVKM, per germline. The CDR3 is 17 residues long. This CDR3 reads CASSSPRVAGGLGEQYF. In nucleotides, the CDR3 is TGTGCCAGCAGTTCCCCAAGGGTAGCGGGAGGGTTGGGCGAGCAGTACTTC.

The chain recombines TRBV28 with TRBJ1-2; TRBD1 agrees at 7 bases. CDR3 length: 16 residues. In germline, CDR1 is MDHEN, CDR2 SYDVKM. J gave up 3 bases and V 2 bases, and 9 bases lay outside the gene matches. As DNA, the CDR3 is TGTGCCAGCAGTTTAGTCCCACAGGGGCAAGACTATGGCTACACCTTC. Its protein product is CASSLVPQGQDYGYTF.

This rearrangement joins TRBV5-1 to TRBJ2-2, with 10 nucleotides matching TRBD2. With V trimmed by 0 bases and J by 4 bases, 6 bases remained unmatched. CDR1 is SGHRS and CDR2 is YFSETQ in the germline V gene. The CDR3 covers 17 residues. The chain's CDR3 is CASSLGRTSGFTGELFF. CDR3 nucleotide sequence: TGCGCCAGCAGCTTGGGCCGGACTAGCGGCTTCACCGGGGAGCTGTTTTTT. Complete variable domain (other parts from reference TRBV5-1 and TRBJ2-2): KAGVTQTPRYLIKTRGQQVTLSCSPISGHRSVSWYQQTPGQGLQFLFEYFSETQRNKGNFPGRFSGRQFSNSRSEMNVSTLELGDSALYLCASSLGRTSGFTGELFFGEGSRLTVL.

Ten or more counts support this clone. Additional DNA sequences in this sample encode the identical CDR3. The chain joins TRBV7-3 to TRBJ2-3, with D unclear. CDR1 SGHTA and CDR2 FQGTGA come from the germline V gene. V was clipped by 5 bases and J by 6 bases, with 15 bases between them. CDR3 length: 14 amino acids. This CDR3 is CASSPGPPPDTQYF. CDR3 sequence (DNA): TGTGCCAGCAGCCCCGGACCTCCCCCGGATACGCAGTATTTT.

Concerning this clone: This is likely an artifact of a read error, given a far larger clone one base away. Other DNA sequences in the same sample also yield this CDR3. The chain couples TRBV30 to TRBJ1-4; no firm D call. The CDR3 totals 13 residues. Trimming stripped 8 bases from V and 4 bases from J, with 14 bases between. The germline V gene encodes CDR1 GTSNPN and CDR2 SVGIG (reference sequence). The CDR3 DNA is TGTGCCCGGACGGCCGGTTATAATGAAAAACTGTTTTTT. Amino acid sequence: CARTAGYNEKLFF.

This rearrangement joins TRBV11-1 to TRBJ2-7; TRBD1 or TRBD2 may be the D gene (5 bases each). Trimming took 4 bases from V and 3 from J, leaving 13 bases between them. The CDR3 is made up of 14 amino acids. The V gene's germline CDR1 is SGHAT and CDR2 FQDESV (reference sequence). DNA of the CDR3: TGTGCCAGCAGCTCCTGGGGGAGTAGCTACGAGCAGTACTTC. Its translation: CASSSWGSSYEQYF.

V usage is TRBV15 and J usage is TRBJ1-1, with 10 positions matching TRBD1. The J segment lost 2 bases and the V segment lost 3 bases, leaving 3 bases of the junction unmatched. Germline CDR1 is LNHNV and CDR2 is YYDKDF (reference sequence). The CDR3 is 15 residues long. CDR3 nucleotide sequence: TGTGCCACCAGCAGGAGACAGGGGGCTAACACTGAAGCTTTCTTT. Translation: CATSRRQGANTEAFF.

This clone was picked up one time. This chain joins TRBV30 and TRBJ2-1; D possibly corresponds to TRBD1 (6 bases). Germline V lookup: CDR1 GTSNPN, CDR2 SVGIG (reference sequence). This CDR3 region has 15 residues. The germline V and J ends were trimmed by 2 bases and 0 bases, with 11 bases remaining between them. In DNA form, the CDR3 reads TGTGCCTGGAGTCTGGGGGCTCCCTCCTACAATGAGCAGTTCTTC. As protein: CAWSLGAPSYNEQFF.

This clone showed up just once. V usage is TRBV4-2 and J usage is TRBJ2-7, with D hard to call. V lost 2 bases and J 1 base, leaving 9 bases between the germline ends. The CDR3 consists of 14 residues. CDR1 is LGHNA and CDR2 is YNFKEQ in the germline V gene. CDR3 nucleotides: TGTGCCAGCAGCCAACAGGCGGAATCCTACGAGCAGTACTTC. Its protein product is CASSQQAESYEQYF.

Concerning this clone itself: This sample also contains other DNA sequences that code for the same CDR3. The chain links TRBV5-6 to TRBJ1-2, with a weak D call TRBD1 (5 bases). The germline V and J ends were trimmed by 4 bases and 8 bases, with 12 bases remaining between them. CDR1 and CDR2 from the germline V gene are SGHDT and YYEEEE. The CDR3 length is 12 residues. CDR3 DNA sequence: TGTGCCAGCAGCACGGGGGTTTACGGCTACACCTTC. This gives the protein CASSTGVYGYTF.

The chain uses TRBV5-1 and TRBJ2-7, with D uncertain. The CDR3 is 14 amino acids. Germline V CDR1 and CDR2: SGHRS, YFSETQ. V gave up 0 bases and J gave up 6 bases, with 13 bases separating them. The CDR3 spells CASSLVVSQVEQYF. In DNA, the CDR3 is TGCGCCAGCAGCTTGGTCGTTAGCCAGGTCGAGCAGTACTTC.

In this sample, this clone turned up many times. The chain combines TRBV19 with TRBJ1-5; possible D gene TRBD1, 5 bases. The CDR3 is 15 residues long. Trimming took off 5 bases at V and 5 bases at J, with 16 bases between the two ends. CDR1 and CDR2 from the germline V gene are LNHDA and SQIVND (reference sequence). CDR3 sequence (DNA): TGTGCCAGTAGTCAACAGGTAGCGGGTCATCAGCCCCAGCATTTT. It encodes CASSQQVAGHQPQHF.

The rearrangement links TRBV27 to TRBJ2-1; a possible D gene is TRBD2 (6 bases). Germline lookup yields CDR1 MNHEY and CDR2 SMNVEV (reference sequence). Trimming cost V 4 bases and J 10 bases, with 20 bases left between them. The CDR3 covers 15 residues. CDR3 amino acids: CASSSKGLGVGEQFF. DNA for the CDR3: TGTGCCAGCAGTTCAAAGGGACTTGGAGTTGGAGAGCAGTTCTTC.

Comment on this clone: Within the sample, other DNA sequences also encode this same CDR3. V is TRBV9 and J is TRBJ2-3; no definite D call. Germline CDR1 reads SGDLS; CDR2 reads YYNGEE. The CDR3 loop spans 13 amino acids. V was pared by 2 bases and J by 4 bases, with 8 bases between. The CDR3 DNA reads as TGTGCCAGCAGCGTGACTGGTGCAGATACGCAGTATTTT. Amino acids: CASSVTGADTQYF.

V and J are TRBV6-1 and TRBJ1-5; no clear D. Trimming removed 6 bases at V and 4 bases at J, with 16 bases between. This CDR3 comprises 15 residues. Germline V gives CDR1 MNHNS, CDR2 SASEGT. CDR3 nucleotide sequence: TGTGCCAGCAGAGTGTTTCCCCGGGAAAATCAGCCCCAGCATTTT. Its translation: CASRVFPRENQPQHF.

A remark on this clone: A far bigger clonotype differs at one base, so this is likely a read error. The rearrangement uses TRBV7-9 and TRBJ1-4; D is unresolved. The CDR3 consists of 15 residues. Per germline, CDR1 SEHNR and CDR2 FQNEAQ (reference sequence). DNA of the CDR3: TGTGCCAGCAGCCAAGTGGCTGGGGTGGGTGAAAAACTGTCTTTT. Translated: CASSQVAGVGEKLSF.

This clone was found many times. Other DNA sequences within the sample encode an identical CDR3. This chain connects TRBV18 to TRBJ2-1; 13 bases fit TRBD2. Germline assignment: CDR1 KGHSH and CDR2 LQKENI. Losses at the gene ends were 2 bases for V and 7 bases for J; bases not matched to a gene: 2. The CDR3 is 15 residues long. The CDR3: CASSPGLAGANEQFF. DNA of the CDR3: TGTGCCAGCTCACCAGGACTAGCGGGAGCTAATGAGCAGTTCTTC.

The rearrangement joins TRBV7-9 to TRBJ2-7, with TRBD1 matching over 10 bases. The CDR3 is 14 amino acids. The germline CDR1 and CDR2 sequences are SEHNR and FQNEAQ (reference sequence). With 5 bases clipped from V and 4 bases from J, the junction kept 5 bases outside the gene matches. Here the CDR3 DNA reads TGTGCCAGCAGCATAGGACAGGGGGGATACGAGCAGTACTTC. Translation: CASSIGQGGYEQYF.